The clone carrying this T cell receptor (beta chain) was seen many times. Researchers sorted naive CD8 T cells as cells that were CD8+CD4-CCR7+CD45RA+. This specimen comes from a study of molecular identifiers for immune sequencing clone quantification. TCRdb itself ran the PCR reads through MiXCR, one entry per CDR3 protein. The top ten hold 0.74% of the sample, which has roughly 300,000 distinct CDR3 sequences, roughly a quarter seen once. The V gene's germline CDR1 is DFQATT and CDR2 SNEGSKA (reference sequence). CDR3 length: 16 amino acids. The source is a human donor in good health. Some libraries in this study had Jurkat cell RNA spiked in. This chain uses TRBV20-1 with TRBJ2-3; 7 bases align to TRBD2. The specimen sequenced was naive CD8+ T cells from blood, with Jurkat cell RNA spiked in. Subset of the sample: FACS-sorted CD8+CD4-CCR7+CD45RA+ naive T cells. The CDR3 region is CSPNALRGVKLDTQYF. The CDR3, as DNA: TGCAGCCCAAACGCATTACGGGGGGTGAAATTAGATACGCAGTATTTT.